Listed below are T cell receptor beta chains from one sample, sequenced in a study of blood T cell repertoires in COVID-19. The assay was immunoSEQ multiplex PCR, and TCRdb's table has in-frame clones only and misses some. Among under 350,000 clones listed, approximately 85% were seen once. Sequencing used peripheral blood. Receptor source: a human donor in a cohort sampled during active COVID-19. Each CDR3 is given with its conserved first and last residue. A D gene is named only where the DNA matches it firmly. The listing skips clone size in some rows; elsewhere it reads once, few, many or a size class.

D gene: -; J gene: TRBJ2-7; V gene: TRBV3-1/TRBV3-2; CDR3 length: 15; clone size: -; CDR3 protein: CASSHPRQAGYEQYF; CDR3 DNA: TGTGCCAGCAGCCATCCCAGACAGGCTGGGTACGAGCAGTACTTC
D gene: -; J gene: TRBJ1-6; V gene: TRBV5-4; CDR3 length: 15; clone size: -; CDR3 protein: CASSLGRIDNSPLHF; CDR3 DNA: TGTGCCAGCAGCTTGGGCAGGATCGACAATTCACCCCTCCACTTT
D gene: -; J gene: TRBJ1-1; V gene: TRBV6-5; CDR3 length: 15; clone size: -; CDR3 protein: CASTPQGDLNTEAFF; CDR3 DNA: TGTGCCAGCACCCCACAAGGGGATTTGAACACTGAAGCTTTCTTT
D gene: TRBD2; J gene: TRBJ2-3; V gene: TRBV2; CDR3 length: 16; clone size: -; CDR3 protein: CASSERGGGARDTQYF; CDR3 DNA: TGTGCCAGCAGTGAACGCGGCGGGGGGGCACGGGATACGCAGTATTTT
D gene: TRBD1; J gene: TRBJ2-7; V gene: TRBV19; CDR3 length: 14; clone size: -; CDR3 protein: CASKQGPTFYEQYF; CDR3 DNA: TGTGCCAGCAAACAGGGGCCGACCTTCTACGAGCAGTACTTC
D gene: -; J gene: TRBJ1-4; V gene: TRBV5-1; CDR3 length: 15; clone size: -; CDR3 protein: CASSPGGGGYEKLFF; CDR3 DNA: TGCGCCAGCAGCCCGGGAGGGGGGGGTTATGAAAAACTGTTTTTT
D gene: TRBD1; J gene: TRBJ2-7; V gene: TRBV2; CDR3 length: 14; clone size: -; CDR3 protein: CASSRGTGAYEQYF; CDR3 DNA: TGTGCCAGCAGTCGAGGGACAGGTGCCTACGAGCAGTACTTC
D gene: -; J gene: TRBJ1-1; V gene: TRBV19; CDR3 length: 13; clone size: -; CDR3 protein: CASKGGLNTEAFF; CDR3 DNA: TGTGCCAGTAAAGGAGGTTTGAACACTGAAGCTTTCTTT
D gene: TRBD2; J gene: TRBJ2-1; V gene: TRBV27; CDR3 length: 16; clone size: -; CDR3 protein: CASSYTLADSYNEQFF; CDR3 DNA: TGTGCCAGCAGTTACACCCTAGCGGACTCCTACAATGAGCAGTTCTTC
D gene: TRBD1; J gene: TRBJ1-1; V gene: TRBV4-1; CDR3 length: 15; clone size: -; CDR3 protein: CASSLDREVSTEAFF; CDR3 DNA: TGCGCCAGCAGCCTTGACAGGGAAGTGAGTACTGAAGCTTTCTTT
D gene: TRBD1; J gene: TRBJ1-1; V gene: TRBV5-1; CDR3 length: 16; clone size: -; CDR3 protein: CASSYVTGQGTTEAFF; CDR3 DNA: TGCGCCAGCAGTTATGTCACGGGACAGGGGACCACTGAAGCTTTCTTT
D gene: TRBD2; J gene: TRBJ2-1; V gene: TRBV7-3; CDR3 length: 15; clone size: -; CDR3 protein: CASSLVVAGLDEQFF; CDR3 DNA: TGTGCCAGCAGCTTAGTAGTAGCGGGGTTGGATGAGCAGTTCTTC
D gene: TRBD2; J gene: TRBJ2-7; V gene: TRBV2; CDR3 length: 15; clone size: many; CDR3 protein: CASKEVLAGRNEQYF; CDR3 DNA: TGTGCCAGCAAGGAGGTACTAGCGGGACGAAACGAGCAGTACTTC
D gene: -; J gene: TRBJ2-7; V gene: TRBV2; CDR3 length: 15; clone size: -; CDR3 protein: CASSDRAPRAHEQYF; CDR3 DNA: TGTGCCAGCAGTGACCGGGCGCCCAGGGCTCACGAGCAGTACTTC
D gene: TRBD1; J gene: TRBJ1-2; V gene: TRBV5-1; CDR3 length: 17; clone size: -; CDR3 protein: CASSLERVSGGSYGYTF; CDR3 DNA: TGCGCCAGCAGCTTGGAAAGGGTGTCAGGGGGTTCCTATGGCTACACCTTC
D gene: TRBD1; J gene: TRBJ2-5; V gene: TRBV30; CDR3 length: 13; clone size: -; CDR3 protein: CAWMPSGGETQYF; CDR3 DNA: TGTGCCTGGATGCCTTCAGGGGGTGAGACCCAGTACTTC
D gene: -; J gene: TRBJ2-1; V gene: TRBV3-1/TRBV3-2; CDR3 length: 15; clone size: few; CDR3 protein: CASSPWTGGGNEQFF; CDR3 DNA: TGTGCCAGCAGCCCGTGGACAGGAGGGGGTAATGAGCAGTTCTTC
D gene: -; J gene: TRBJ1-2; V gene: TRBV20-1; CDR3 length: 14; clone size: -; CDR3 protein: CSASLQSPGYGYTF; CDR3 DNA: TGCAGTGCTAGTCTCCAATCCCCGGGCTATGGCTACACCTTC
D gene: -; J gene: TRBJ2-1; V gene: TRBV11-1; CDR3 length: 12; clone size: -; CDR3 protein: CASSIDRSEQFF; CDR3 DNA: TGTGCCAGCAGCATCGACAGGAGTGAGCAGTTCTTC
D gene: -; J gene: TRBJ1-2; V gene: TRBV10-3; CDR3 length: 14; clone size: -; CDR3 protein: CAIRVADTGYGYTF; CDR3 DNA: TGTGCCATCAGGGTGGCGGACACGGGCTATGGCTACACCTTC
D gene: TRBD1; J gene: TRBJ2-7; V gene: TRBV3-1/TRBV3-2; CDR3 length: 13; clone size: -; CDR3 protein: CASSLGQVPEQYF; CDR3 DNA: TGTGCCAGCAGCCTTGGACAGGTCCCCGAGCAGTACTTC
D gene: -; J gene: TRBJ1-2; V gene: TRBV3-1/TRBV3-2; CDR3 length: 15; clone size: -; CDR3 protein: CASSQDIGGSYGYTF; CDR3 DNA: TGTGCCAGCAGCCAAGATATCGGGGGGAGCTATGGCTACACCTTC
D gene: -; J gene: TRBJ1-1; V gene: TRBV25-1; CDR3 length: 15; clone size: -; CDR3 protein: CASSEWGRGNTEAFF; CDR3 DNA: TGTGCCAGCAGTGAATGGGGAAGGGGGAACACTGAAGCTTTCTTT
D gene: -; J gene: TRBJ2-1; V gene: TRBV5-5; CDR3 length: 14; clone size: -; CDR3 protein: CASSVSTGLNEQFF; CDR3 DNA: TGTGCCAGCAGCGTGTCCACAGGGCTCAATGAGCAGTTCTTC
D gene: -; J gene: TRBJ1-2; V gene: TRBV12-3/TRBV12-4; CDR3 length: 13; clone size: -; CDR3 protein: CASSLGGLYGYTF; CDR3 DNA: TGTGCCAGCAGTTTAGGAGGGTTGTATGGCTACACCTTC
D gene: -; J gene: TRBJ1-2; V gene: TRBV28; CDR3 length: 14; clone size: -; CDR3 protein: CASSNLGTAKGYTF; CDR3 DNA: TGTGCCAGCAGCAACCTCGGGACTGCTAAGGGCTACACCTTC
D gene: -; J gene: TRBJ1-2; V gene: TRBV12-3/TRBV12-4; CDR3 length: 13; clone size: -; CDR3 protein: CASTPGINYGYTF; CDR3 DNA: TGTGCCAGCACCCCGGGAATTAACTATGGCTACACCTTC
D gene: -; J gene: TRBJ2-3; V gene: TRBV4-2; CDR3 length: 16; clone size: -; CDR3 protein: CASRGEEGVFTDTQYF; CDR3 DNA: TGTGCCAGCAGGGGGGAGGAGGGAGTGTTCACAGATACGCAGTATTTT